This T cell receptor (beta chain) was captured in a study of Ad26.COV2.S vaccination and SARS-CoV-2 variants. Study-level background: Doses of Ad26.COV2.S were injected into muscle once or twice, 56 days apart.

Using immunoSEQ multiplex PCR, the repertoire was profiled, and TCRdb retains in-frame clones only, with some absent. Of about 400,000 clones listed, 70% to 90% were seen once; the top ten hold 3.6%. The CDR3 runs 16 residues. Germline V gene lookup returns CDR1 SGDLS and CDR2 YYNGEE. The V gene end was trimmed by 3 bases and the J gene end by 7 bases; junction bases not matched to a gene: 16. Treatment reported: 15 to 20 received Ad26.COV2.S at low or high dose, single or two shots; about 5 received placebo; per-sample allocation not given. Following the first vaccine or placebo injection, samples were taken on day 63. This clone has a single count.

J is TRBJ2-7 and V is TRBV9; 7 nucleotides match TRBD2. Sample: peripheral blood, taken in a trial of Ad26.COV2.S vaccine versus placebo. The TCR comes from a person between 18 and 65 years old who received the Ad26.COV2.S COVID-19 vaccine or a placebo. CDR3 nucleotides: TGTGCCAGCAGCGCCCTCGGTGGGTGGGACTATCAGGAGCAGTACTTC. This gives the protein CASSALGGWDYQEQYF.